This TCR beta chain was identified in a study of blood T cell repertoires in COVID-19. Sequencing was performed with immunoSEQ multiplex PCR; in TCRdb, only in-frame clones are kept and a portion is missing. Seen here are some 90,000 clones, about 80% observed once, and the top ten hold approximately 10%. This clone was seen just once. This specimen includes other DNA sequences encoding the same CDR3. The germline gives CDR1 SQVTM, CDR2 ANQGSEA. The ends lost 6 bases at V and 2 bases at J; junction bases unmatched: 6. This CDR3 is built from 13 residues. The chain is built from TRBV29-1 and TRBJ2-7; 8 bases are shared with TRBD1. This sequence originates from a woman aged 70-85 years with acute or convalescent COVID-19. The specimen was peripheral blood. The DNA of the CDR3 is TGCAGCGTAGGACAGGGAGGAGCCTACGAGCAGTACTTC. Translated: CSVGQGGAYEQYF.